This TCR beta chain stems from a study of human T cells and chemical hapten exposure listed by TCRdb under 2021. A note on the overall study: For sensitization, 2% DPC in acetone was applied to a roughly 2 cm by roughly 2 cm area of upper inner arm skin. The libraries were sequenced as a pool, and the TCR yield per sample differed mostly because of small variations in library volumes within the pool. Patients additionally received weekly therapeutic DPC doses to the scalp throughout the roughly 25-week study period. Blood samples were taken from patients before sensitization (week 0) and then at 2, 6 and about 24 weeks after DPC sensitization. Most of the patients in the cohort were female, and the cohort covered alopecia areata with under or over 50% scalp involvement, alopecia totalis and alopecia universalis. For TCR sequencing, blood came from 25 to 35 alopecia patients at anywhere from one to four time points (pre-sensitization, 2, 6 and 24 weeks). Patch testing was done on the upper back using Finn chambers containing 0.01% DPC, and results were scored after 6 days according to International Contact Dermatitis Research Group standards. This study followed changes in the peripheral blood TCR repertoire in vivo during primary and secondary sensitization of alopecia patients to the hapten diphenylcyclopropenone (DPC).

Spanning cysteine to phenylalanine, the CDR3 consists of 13 amino acids. Only CDR3 DNA is held: 39 bases, read in frame from base 1. Looking up the germline V gene (reference sequence) yields CDR1 MNHEY and CDR2 SMNVEV. The junction shows trimming of 4 bases on V and 12 bases on J, plus 18 bases between the germline ends. Libraries were prepared through RACE. Sequenced on a NextSeq 500. Library preparation attached unique molecular identifiers to individual cDNA molecules for quantitative, reproducible TCR counting. Each blood RNA sample was used to sequence both TCR alpha and TCR beta chains. Under the source paper's analysis protocol: The median number of TCRs per sample was some 100,000, ranging from roughly 23,224 to 690,600. V, J and CDR3 annotation of the TCR reads was performed with the Decombinator software suite. For PS versus PT1 abundance plots, all samples were subsampled to the same number of TCRs (28,000). Expanded TCRs were defined as absent before sensitization and observed at least eight times at the 2-week time point. TCRdb redid the processing of the public reads, applying fastp at Q25 and MiXCR, and retained in-frame beta chains. Entries are consolidated by CDR3 protein sequence, retaining the most common genes and DNA. TCRdb's processing, not the study's, gives the V and J calls here. The sample table contains 150,000 to 200,000 distinct CDR3 sequences; only one count was recorded for about 15% of them. 1.5% to 2% of the sample goes to the ten largest clones.

Study-level results and caveats: After repeated subsampling, changes were observed in the strength of the expansion versus patch-test correlation and in the threshold at which the correlation became significant. DPC sensitization did not change how many TCRs were above 1 in 1000 frequency, and no evidence was found of alterations in global repertoire structure. Patch test score correlated positively with the number of PT1 expanded TCRs, reaching significance at thresholds 8, 16 and 32 but not at 4. Alopecia, a presumed autoimmune disease, was present in all patients, so the immune response of the patients might differ from that of healthy individuals. Significantly more large CDR3 similarity clusters were formed by expanded TCRs than by pre-sensitization or healthy control sets, consistent with antigen-driven responses.

A remark on this clonotype: The antigen this receptor binds is unknown. The input lacks base qualities; no much larger clone sits a single base away.

Sample time point, as interpreted from the label and publication: patch test 1, 2 weeks after DPC sensitization. Sample treatment or condition, as interpreted from the label and publication: therapeutic diphenylcyclopropenone sensitization with weekly scalp DPC. At every patch-test visit, the blood draw took place before the patch test was put on. Patients were eligible if aged 18 to 70, diagnosed with alopecia and judged suitable for DPC therapy, and pregnant patients were excluded. Total RNA was extracted from unfractionated whole blood that had been collected in Tempus Blood RNA tubes. The sequence came from a woman in her 30s with alopecia areata. Some clones in this sample may be carry-over from other donors' samples. The specimen comprised whole blood, sampled in connection with sensitization to the hapten diphenylcyclopropenone (DPC). Rearrangement joined TRBV27 to TRBJ1-1; matching of 6 bases hints at TRBD1 as the D gene. The DNA sequence is TGTGCCAGCAGTTCAAGGGGGGCAGGTTTAACTTTCTTT. Protein translation: CASSSRGAGLTFF.